The present entry profiles one T cell receptor beta chain with its context. Its antigen is unidentified. This entry is derived from a study of shared clonotypes between healthy human individuals. General study findings and limits: Larger estimated richness was generally recorded for naive subsets relative to memory subsets. Some clonotypes were shared by all four sorted-subset donors, while others were not shared. The non-shared ones had lower generation probabilities than the shared ones.

J was trimmed by 0 bases and V by 6 bases; bases with no gene match: 12. The CDR3 covers 17 residues. CDR1 is KGHSH, CDR2 LQKENI, per germline. Investigators spread the genomic DNA of each subset evenly over several immunoSEQ plates. Replicate PCRs run on sorted subsets employed about 220 ng DNA, about 27,000 T cell genomes. Clones were sequenced by immunoSEQ multiplex PCR, and TCRdb holds only the in-frame ones, with some missing. The data show around 99,000 clones, with 68% seen just once and approximately 53% held by the top ten. The TCR originated in a man aged 30 to 39 in good health. The chain recombines TRBV18 with TRBJ1-1, with 8 bases identical to TRBD1. Sequenced input: memory CD8+ T cells sorted from blood. Subset in this sample: CD45RO+ cells pooled with CCR7-negative TemRA cells. The CDR3 protein is CASSSRAGGVVNTEAFF. CDR3 nucleotides: TGTGCCAGCTCTTCCAGGGCAGGGGGCGTGGTGAACACTGAAGCTTTCTTT.